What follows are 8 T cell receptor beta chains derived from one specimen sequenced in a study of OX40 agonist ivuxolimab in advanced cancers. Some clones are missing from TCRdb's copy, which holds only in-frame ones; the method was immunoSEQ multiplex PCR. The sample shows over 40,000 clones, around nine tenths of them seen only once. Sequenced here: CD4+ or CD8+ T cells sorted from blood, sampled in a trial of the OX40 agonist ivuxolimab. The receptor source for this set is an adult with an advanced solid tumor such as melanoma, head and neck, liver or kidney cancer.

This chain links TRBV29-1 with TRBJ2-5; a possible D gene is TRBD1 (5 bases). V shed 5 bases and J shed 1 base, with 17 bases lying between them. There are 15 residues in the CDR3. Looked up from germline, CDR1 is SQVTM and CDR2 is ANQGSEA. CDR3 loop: CSVKLYRITQETQYF. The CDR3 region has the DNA TGCAGCGTTAAATTATACAGGATAACCCAAGAGACCCAGTACTTC.

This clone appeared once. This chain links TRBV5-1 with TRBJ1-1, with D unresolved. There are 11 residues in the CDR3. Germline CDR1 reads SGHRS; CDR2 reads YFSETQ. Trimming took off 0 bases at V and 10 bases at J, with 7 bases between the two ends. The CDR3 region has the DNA TGCGCCAGCAGCTTGGCCGGCTTAGCTTTCTTT. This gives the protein CASSLAGLAFF.

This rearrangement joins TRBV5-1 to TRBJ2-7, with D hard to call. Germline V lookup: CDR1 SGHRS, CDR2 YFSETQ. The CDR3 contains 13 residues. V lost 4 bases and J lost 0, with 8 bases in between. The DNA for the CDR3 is TGCGCCAGCAGCCCACATAACTCCTACGAGCAGTACTTC. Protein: CASSPHNSYEQYF.

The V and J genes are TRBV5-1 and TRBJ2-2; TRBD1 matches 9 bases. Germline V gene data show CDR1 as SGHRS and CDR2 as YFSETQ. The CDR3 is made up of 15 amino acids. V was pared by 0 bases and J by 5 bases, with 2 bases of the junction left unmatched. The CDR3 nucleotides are TGCGCCAGCAGCTTGGGGACAGGGGTAACCGGGGAGCTGTTTTTT. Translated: CASSLGTGVTGELFF.

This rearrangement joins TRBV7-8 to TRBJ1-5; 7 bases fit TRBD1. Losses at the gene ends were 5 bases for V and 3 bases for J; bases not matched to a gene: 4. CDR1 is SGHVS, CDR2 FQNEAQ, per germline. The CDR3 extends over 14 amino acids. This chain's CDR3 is CASSLDRVNQPQHF. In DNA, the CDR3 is TGTGCCAGCAGCCTTGACAGGGTCAATCAGCCCCAGCATTTT.

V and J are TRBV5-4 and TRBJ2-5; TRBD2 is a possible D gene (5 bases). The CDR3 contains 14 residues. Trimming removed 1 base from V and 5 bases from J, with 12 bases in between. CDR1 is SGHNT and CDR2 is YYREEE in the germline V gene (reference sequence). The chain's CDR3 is CASSLTGSGETQYF. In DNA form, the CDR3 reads TGTGCCAGCAGCTTGACGGGGAGTGGGGAGACCCAGTACTTC.

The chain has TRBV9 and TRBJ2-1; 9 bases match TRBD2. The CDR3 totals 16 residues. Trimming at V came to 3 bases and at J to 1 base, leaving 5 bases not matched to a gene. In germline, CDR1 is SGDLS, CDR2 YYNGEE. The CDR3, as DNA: TGTGCCAGCAGCGGACAGGGACTAGCTTCCTACAATGAGCAGTTCTTC. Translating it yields CASSGQGLASYNEQFF.

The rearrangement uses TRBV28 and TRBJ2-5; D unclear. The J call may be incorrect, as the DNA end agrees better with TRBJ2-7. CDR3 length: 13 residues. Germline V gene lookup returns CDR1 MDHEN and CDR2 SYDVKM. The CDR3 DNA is TGTGCCAGCAGTTTAATAAACCCCTACGAGCAGTACTTC. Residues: CASSLINPYEQYF.